This is a list of T cell receptor beta chains from one sample in a study of cytomegalovirus exposure and HLA in healthy donors. TCRdb's copy holds only in-frame clones and misses some; the assay was immunoSEQ multiplex PCR. The repertoire holds about 140,000 clones, with roughly 90% as singletons. Input material: PBMCs. The receptors were sampled from a man aged 18 to 29 in good health and CMV-seronegative. CDR3s include the opening cysteine and the closing phenylalanine or tryptophan. Fields, in order: V gene, J gene, D gene, CDR3 length, clone size, CDR3 protein, CDR3 DNA. D genes are given only for firm matches. Size values are once, few and many counts, or a class for expanded clones, and some rows have none.

TRBV5-1,TRBJ2-3,TRBD2,14,-,CASSLKLAASTQYF,TGCGCCAGCAGCTTGAAACTAGCGGCCTCCACGCAGTATTTT
TRBV27,TRBJ2-7,TRBD1,15,-,CASSRKDRGTYEQYF,TGTGCCAGCAGTCGCAAGGACAGGGGAACCTACGAGCAGTACTTC
TRBV5-6,TRBJ1-3,TRBD1,16,-,CASSSTGSTSGNTIYF,TGTGCCAGCAGCTCGACAGGGAGTACGTCTGGAAACACCATATATTTT
TRBV28,TRBJ2-3,-,14,-,CASSPPQGPDTQYF,TGTGCCAGCAGCCCTCCCCAGGGGCCCGATACGCAGTATTTT
TRBV11-3,TRBJ2-1,-,13,-,CASSLDWSNEQFF,TGTGCCAGCAGCTTAGATTGGAGCAATGAGCAGTTCTTC
TRBV11-2,TRBJ2-1,-,15,-,CASSFTVAGADEQFF,TGTGCCAGCAGCTTTACGGTCGCGGGGGCCGATGAGCAGTTCTTC
TRBV15,TRBJ1-2,TRBD1,16,-,CATSRSRDRTNYGYTF,TGTGCCACCAGCAGATCCCGGGACAGGACTAACTATGGCTACACCTTC
TRBV10-1,TRBJ1-1,-,15,-,CASSDFGSGNTEAFF,TGCGCCAGCAGTGATTTTGGTTCGGGGAACACTGAAGCTTTCTTT
TRBV7-2,TRBJ2-5,TRBD1,15,-,CASSSQGARGETQYF,TGTGCCAGCAGCTCACAGGGGGCGCGCGGGGAGACCCAGTACTTC
TRBV6-1,TRBJ2-7,-,18,-,CASSEGTVLAGGGYEQYF,TGTGCCAGCAGTGAGGGGACAGTACTTGCAGGGGGAGGCTACGAGCAGTACTTC
TRBV28,TRBJ2-7,-,14,-,CASSGLAGLYEQYF,TGTGCCAGCAGTGGACTCGCGGGATTATACGAGCAGTACTTC
TRBV5-1,TRBJ2-5,TRBD1,14,-,CASSLGQGQETQYF,TGCGCCAGCAGCTTGGGACAGGGGCAAGAGACCCAGTACTTC
TRBV7-4,TRBJ2-3,-,15,-,CASSLGTDPTDTQYF,TGTGCCAGCAGCTTAGGGACTGACCCCACAGATACGCAGTATTTT
TRBV2,TRBJ2-3,-,14,-,CASSTALSTDTQYF,TGTGCCAGCAGTACAGCATTGAGCACAGATACGCAGTATTTT
TRBV5-1,TRBJ2-7,-,13,-,CASSLVPGQEQYF,TGCGCCAGCAGCTTGGTTCCAGGGCAAGAGCAGTACTTC
TRBV5-1,TRBJ2-7,-,15,-,CASSLGGTPGVEQYF,TGCGCCAGCAGCTTGGGCGGGACTCCAGGAGTGGAGCAGTACTTC
TRBV14,TRBJ1-2,-,16,-,CASSQAVWGVSSGYTF,TGTGCCAGCAGCCAAGCTGTGTGGGGCGTCTCTTCTGGCTACACCTTC
TRBV7-6,TRBJ2-6,-,16,-,CASSLEGNTGANVLTF,TGTGCCAGCAGCTTGGAGGGGAACACTGGGGCCAACGTCCTGACTTTC
TRBV10-3,TRBJ1-2,-,14,once,CAISESGQGAGYTF,TGTGCCATCAGTGAGTCGGGGCAGGGTGCCGGCTACACCTTC
TRBV7-2,TRBJ2-7,TRBD1,15,-,CASSLPDRGPYEQYF,TGTGCCAGCAGCTTACCGGACAGGGGTCCCTACGAGCAGTACTTC
TRBV19,TRBJ1-6,-,14,-,CASSTAGGGSPLHF,TGTGCCAGTAGTACCGCCGGGGGAGGTTCACCCCTCCACTTT
TRBV6-1,TRBJ2-1,-,12,-,CASSEYNNEQFF,TGTGCCAGCAGTGAATATAACAATGAGCAGTTCTTC
TRBV15,TRBJ2-7,TRBD1,15,-,CATSSTSGGRYEQYF,TGTGCCACCAGCTCCACTTCAGGGGGCAGGTACGAGCAGTACTTC
TRBV9,TRBJ2-1,-,16,-,CASSVGNGRGIHEQFF,TGTGCCAGCAGCGTAGGGAACGGGAGAGGTATCCATGAGCAGTTCTTC
TRBV19,TRBJ2-5,-,13,-,CASSIQGIETQYF,TGTGCCAGTAGTATCCAGGGGATAGAGACCCAGTACTTC
TRBV4-1,TRBJ2-3,-,13,few,CASSQAQGDTQYF,TGCGCCAGCAGCCAAGCCCAGGGGGATACGCAGTATTTT